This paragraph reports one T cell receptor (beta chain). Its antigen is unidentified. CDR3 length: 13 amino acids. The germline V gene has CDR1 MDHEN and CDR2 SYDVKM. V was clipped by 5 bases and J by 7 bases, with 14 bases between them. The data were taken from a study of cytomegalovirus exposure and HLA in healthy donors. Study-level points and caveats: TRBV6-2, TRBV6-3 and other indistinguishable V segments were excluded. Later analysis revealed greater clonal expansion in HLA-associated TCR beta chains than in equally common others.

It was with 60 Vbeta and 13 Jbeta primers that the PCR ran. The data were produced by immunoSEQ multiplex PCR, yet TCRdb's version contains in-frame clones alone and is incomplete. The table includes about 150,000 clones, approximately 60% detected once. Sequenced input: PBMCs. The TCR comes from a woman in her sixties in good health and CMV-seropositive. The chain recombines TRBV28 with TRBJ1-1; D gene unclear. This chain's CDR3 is CASSARGFSEAFF. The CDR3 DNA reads TGTGCCAGCAGTGCAAGAGGGTTTAGTGAAGCTTTCTTT.